The 31 T cell receptor beta chains in this list originate from one sample, sequenced in a study of CD8 T cells in Susac syndrome. RNA was extracted with the RNeasy kit, and a quantity of about 0.45 to 1 ug was reverse transcribed using random hexamers. TCRdb analysed the immunoSEQ multiplex PCR reads with MiXCR anew, one entry per CDR3 protein. The repertoire holds about 440,000 distinct CDR3 sequences, more than 80% seen once, with 0.09% to 0.15% in the top ten. Sequencing used CD8+ T cells from PBMCs. These TCRs come from a human donor with multiple sclerosis.

The chain links TRBV29-1 to TRBJ2-7, with 9 bases aligning to TRBD1. The CDR3 length is 12 residues. The V gene's germline CDR1 is SQVTM and CDR2 ANQGSEA. Trimming took 6 bases from V and 5 from J; bases not matched to a gene: 5. The CDR3 sequence is CSVGTGKDEQYF. The CDR3 DNA reads as TGCAGCGTGGGGACAGGGAAGGACGAGCAGTACTTC.

CDR3 coding DNA: TGTGCCAGCAGCTTTACCGACCCCTACTGGACTGCAAGCACAGATACGCAGTATTTT. It yields the protein CASSFTDPYWTASTDTQYF. V and J are TRBV11-2 and TRBJ2-3; a possible D gene is TRBD2 (5 bases). This CDR3 comprises 19 residues. In germline, CDR1 is SGHAT, CDR2 FQNNGV. The V end lost 3 bases, the J end lost 0 bases, and 22 bases lay between the germline ends.

CDR3 in DNA: TGTGCCACCAGCAGAGATGTTGGCACTACGGGGACCCAGTACTTC. As protein: CATSRDVGTTGTQYF. The chain links TRBV15 to TRBJ2-5; unclear D gene. V was cut by 0 bases and J by 7 bases, with 15 bases left in between. Per germline, CDR1 LNHNV and CDR2 YYDKDF (reference sequence). This CDR3 is 15 amino acids long.

This chain uses TRBV10-3 with TRBJ2-3; TRBD2 aligns across 9 bases. J lost 3 bases, V lost 8 bases, and 6 bases had no gene match. The CDR3 is 14 amino acids. Germline-derived CDR1 and CDR2 are ENHRY and SYGVKD. This chain's CDR3 is CAIPGRGGTDTQYF. CDR3 sequence (DNA): TGTGCCATCCCAGGGCGGGGGGGTACAGATACGCAGTATTTT.

V gene TRBV7-9 combines with J gene TRBJ2-1; TRBD1 is a possible D gene (7 bases). The V end was cut by 5 bases, the J end by 4 bases, with 18 bases between. CDR3 length: 16 residues. Germline CDR1 is SEHNR and CDR2 is FQNEAQ (reference sequence). CDR3 bases: TGTGCCAGCAGCCCCCGGGGGACAGTCCTTTACAATGAGCAGTTCTTC. It specifies CASSPRGTVLYNEQFF.

There are a few counts of this clonotype. Here the CDR3 DNA reads TGTGCCAGCAGCCAAGGGAACAGGAAATACGAGCAGTACTTC. Its protein is CASSQGNRKYEQYF. V usage is TRBV3-1 and J usage is TRBJ2-7, with D perhaps TRBD1 (5 bases). V shed 1 base and J shed 4 bases, with 11 bases lying between them. CDR3 length: 14 amino acids. Germline CDR1 is LGHDT and CDR2 is YNNKEL (reference sequence).

The chain recombines TRBV27 with TRBJ2-3; D gene ambiguous. The germline CDR1 and CDR2 sequences are MNHEY and SMNVEV (reference sequence). Trimming stripped 4 bases from V and 0 bases from J, with 8 bases between. The length of the CDR3 is 14 residues. Here the CDR3 reads CASSSWASTDTQYF. The DNA for the CDR3 is TGTGCCAGCAGTTCGTGGGCCAGCACAGATACGCAGTATTTT.

This clonotype was counted only a few times. The chain joins TRBV6-6 to TRBJ2-7; 9 nucleotides match TRBD2. Germline V gene data show CDR1 as MNHNY and CDR2 as SVGAGI (reference sequence). The CDR3 is 14 amino acids. Trimming at V came to 5 bases and at J to 4 bases, leaving 6 bases not matched to a gene. CDR3 sequence reads: CASSQPGLAYEQYF. The CDR3 bases are TGTGCCAGCAGTCAGCCGGGACTAGCATACGAGCAGTACTTC.

J is TRBJ2-1 and V is TRBV4-1, with 8 bases identical to TRBD2. Unmatched junction bases numbered 9, after V lost 1 base and J lost 4 bases. The length of the CDR3 is 17 residues. Germline loops: CDR1 MGHRA, CDR2 YSYEKL. CDR3 DNA: TGCGCCAGCAGCCAAGTACGTGCTAGCGGGTCATACAATGAGCAGTTCTTC. Translating it yields CASSQVRASGSYNEQFF.

The DNA for the CDR3 is TGCAGTGCTAGGACCTATGGGGGCCGGGCCGACAATGAGCAGTTCTTC. Its protein product is CSARTYGGRADNEQFF. The chain combines TRBV20-1 with TRBJ2-1; possibly TRBD1 for D (6 bases). Germline V lookup: CDR1 DFQATT, CDR2 SNEGSKA (reference sequence). The CDR3 is 16 amino acids. V lost 3 bases to trimming and J lost 5 bases, with 20 bases between them.

The V gene is TRBV4-1, the J gene TRBJ2-7; perhaps TRBD2 as D (6 bases). The V end was cut by 1 base, the J end by 2 bases, with 6 bases between. The germline V gene encodes CDR1 MGHRA and CDR2 YSYEKL. The CDR3 consists of 13 residues. In DNA, the CDR3 is TGCGCCAGCAGCCAAGGGGAGGCCTACGAGCAGTACTTC. It is translated as CASSQGEAYEQYF.

V and J are TRBV27 and TRBJ2-7; D unclear. V lost 6 bases, J lost 3 bases, and 15 bases lay in between. The germline gives CDR1 MNHEY, CDR2 SMNVEV (reference sequence). This CDR3 comprises 14 residues. Written as DNA, the CDR3 is TGTGCCAGCAGGGCGGTCCGGCCGGACTACGAGCAGTACTTC. Translated, it gives CASRAVRPDYEQYF.

This chain uses TRBV20-1 with TRBJ1-5; D ambiguous. In germline, CDR1 is DFQATT, CDR2 SNEGSKA (reference sequence). V gave up 0 bases and J gave up 6 bases, with 18 bases separating them. The CDR3 loop spans 16 amino acids. The CDR3 DNA reads TGCAGTGCTAGAGAACTCTCCCATCCCGACACTCAGCCCCAGCATTTT. It codes for CSARELSHPDTQPQHF.

The CDR3 protein is CASRSGGSNEQFF. CDR3 coding DNA: TGTGCCAGTCGAAGCGGGGGTAGCAATGAGCAGTTCTTC. The rearrangement joins TRBV19 to TRBJ2-1, with 8 bases matching TRBD2. This CDR3 region has 13 residues. The germline CDR1 and CDR2 sequences are LNHDA and SQIVND (reference sequence). Trimming cost V 8 bases and J 6 bases; bases outside gene matches: 6.

This sequence joins TRBV10-3 and TRBJ1-5; D ambiguous. The CDR3 consists of 10 residues. Per the germline V gene, CDR1 is ENHRY and CDR2 is SYGVKD. Trimming took 8 bases from V and 9 from J, leaving 8 bases between them. Here the CDR3 DNA reads TGTGCCATCCTATTAGGGCCCCAGCATTTT. Translating it yields CAILLGPQHF.

The chain has TRBV11-3 and TRBJ1-5; D gene uncertain. CDR3 length: 15 residues. Germline CDR1 SGHNT, CDR2 YENEEA. V lost 1 base, J lost 5 bases, and 12 bases lay in between. The CDR3 DNA reads TGTGCCAGCAGCTTAGGGGGTAGGAGCTATCAGCCCCAGCATTTT. Residues: CASSLGGRSYQPQHF.

The V and J genes are TRBV2 and TRBJ1-1; D uncertain. Trimming took off 3 bases at V and 2 bases at J, with 7 bases between the two ends. The CDR3 has 13 residues. The germline V gene has CDR1 SNHLY and CDR2 FYNNEI. The CDR3 sequence: CASSDRYNTEAFF. For the CDR3, the DNA is TGTGCCAGCAGTGACCGGTATAACACTGAAGCTTTCTTT.

The chain carries TRBV4-1 and TRBJ2-7, with no clear D. CDR3 size: 14 residues. The V gene lost 2 bases and the J gene lost 1 base, with 9 bases spanning the gap. The germline CDR1 and CDR2 sequences are MGHRA and YSYEKL. The CDR3 DNA is TGCGCCAGCAGCCAATACCAGTCGTCCTACGAGCAGTACTTC. This codes for CASSQYQSSYEQYF.

This chain uses TRBV25-1 with TRBJ1-5, with TRBD1 matching over 7 bases. Per the germline V gene, CDR1 is MGHDK and CDR2 is SYGVNS. After removal of 5 bases from V and 7 bases from J, the junction contained 5 bases not matched to a gene. The CDR3 is made up of 13 amino acids. CDR3 protein: CASSNRGGQPQHF. In DNA form, the CDR3 reads TGTGCCAGCAGTAACAGGGGAGGGCAGCCCCAGCATTTT.

The chain is built from TRBV6-5 and TRBJ2-7; D remains ambiguous. The germline V gene encodes CDR1 MNHEY and CDR2 SVGAGI. The V and J ends lost 0 bases and 4 bases respectively, with 7 bases between them. CDR3 size: 13 residues. CDR3 sequence reads: CASSYSIRYEQYF. The CDR3 DNA is TGTGCCAGCAGTTACTCAATACGATACGAGCAGTACTTC.

This chain links TRBV4-1 with TRBJ2-7, with TRBD2 identical over 10 bases. The V and J ends lost 7 bases and 1 base, in that order; junction bases with no gene match: 10. Germline CDR1 reads MGHRA; CDR2 reads YSYEKL. There are 16 residues in the CDR3. CDR3 bases: TGCGCCAGCAACCACATTGAGCGGGAGGGTTCCTACGAGCAGTACTTC. Protein sequence: CASNHIEREGSYEQYF.

In its sample, this clonotype was seen a few times. The V call is TRBV13, the J call TRBJ1-4; D ambiguous. Germline CDR1 PRHDT, CDR2 FYEKMQ (reference sequence). There are 11 residues in the CDR3. Trimming cost V 6 bases and J 6 bases, with 5 bases left between them. This CDR3 is CASRTDEKLFF. Written as DNA, the CDR3 is TGTGCCAGCAGGACTGATGAAAAACTGTTTTTT.

The V and J genes are TRBV5-6 and TRBJ1-5, with D unresolved. This CDR3 is built from 14 residues. The ends were cut back, 1 base at V and 7 bases at J, with 12 bases in the middle. Germline CDR1 is SGHDT and CDR2 is YYEEEE. CDR3 in DNA: TGTGCCAGCAGCTTGACCCCAGAAGGACAGCCCCAGCATTTT. It translates to CASSLTPEGQPQHF. Using reference TRBV5-6 and TRBJ1-5 for the parts outside the CDR3, the full variable domain is DAGVTQSPTHLIKTRGQQVTLRCSPKSGHDTVSWYQQALGQGPQFIFQYYEEEERQRGNFPDRFSGHQFPNYSSELNVNALLLGDSALYLCASSLTPEGQPQHFGDGTRLSIL.

This sequence joins TRBV13 and TRBJ1-1; TRBD1 matches at 8 bases. The CDR3 runs to 16 residues. J gave up 2 bases and V 5 bases, and 10 bases lay outside the gene matches. Germline V gives CDR1 PRHDT, CDR2 FYEKMQ (reference sequence). The CDR3 region has the DNA TGTGCCAGCAGCCGAACCCGGACAGGGCGAAACACTGAAGCTTTCTTT. Translation gives CASSRTRTGRNTEAFF.

The genes are TRBV29-1 and TRBJ2-1; TRBD1 matches 8 bases. Losses at the gene ends were 0 bases for V and 0 bases for J; bases not matched to a gene: 1. Germline V gene data show CDR1 as SQVTM and CDR2 as ANQGSEA. The CDR3 has 15 residues. The CDR3 is CSVEEDRVSYNEQFF. DNA for the CDR3: TGCAGCGTTGAAGAGGACAGGGTCTCCTACAATGAGCAGTTCTTC.

The rearrangement uses TRBV7-9 and TRBJ1-4, with 7 bases identical to TRBD1. With 5 bases clipped from V and 5 bases from J, the junction kept 5 bases outside the gene matches. The germline CDR1 and CDR2 sequences are SEHNR and FQNEAQ (reference sequence). This CDR3 has 14 amino acids. The CDR3 loop is CASSPSGQNEKLFF. In DNA form, the CDR3 reads TGTGCCAGCAGCCCCTCGGGACAGAATGAAAAACTGTTTTTT.

The chain links TRBV7-3 to TRBJ2-3; D is ambiguous. CDR1 and CDR2 (germline): SGHTA, FQGTGA. The CDR3 loop spans 15 amino acids. V dropped 1 base and J dropped 7 bases, with 15 bases sitting between them. The CDR3 protein is CASSLIPSGVHTQYF. The CDR3 region has the DNA TGTGCCAGCAGCTTAATCCCCTCTGGGGTGCATACGCAGTATTTT.

The rearrangement links TRBV27 to TRBJ2-5, with 8 bases aligning to TRBD1. The CDR3 is 14 residues long. In germline, CDR1 is MNHEY, CDR2 SMNVEV (reference sequence). The ends lost 4 bases at V and 4 bases at J; junction bases unmatched: 5. The CDR3 region is CASSSGTGIETQYF. The CDR3 DNA reads as TGTGCCAGCAGTTCCGGGACAGGTATAGAGACCCAGTACTTC.

The V and J genes are TRBV27 and TRBJ2-1, with 7 bases matching TRBD2. V gave up 6 bases and J gave up 4 bases; unmatched junction bases: 3. CDR1 and CDR2 (germline): MNHEY, SMNVEV (reference sequence). CDR3 size: 13 residues. This CDR3 reads CASRVGGYNEQFF. As DNA, the CDR3 is TGTGCCAGCAGGGTGGGGGGGTACAATGAGCAGTTCTTC.

The chain is built from TRBV6-5 and TRBJ1-1, with TRBD1 as a possible D gene (6 bases). V lost 0 bases and J 5 bases, leaving 10 bases between the germline ends. This CDR3 is 14 amino acids long. Germline CDR1 reads MNHEY; CDR2 reads SVGAGI. CDR3 residues: CASSYSTGRTEAFF. CDR3 nucleotide sequence: TGTGCCAGCAGTTACTCCACAGGGCGTACTGAAGCTTTCTTT.

The chain is built from TRBV10-2 and TRBJ2-4; D is undetermined. The V and J ends lost 0 bases and 1 base respectively, with 4 bases between them. Germline V gene lookup returns CDR1 WSHSY and CDR2 SAAADI. CDR3 size: 14 residues. DNA of the CDR3: TGCGCCAGCAGTGAGTCAGGGGCCAAAAACATTCAGTACTTC. It specifies CASSESGAKNIQYF.